Below, 14 T cell receptor beta chains from the same sample are listed, as sequenced in a study of T cell responses to AZD1222 COVID-19 vaccine. Clones were sequenced by immunoSEQ multiplex PCR, and TCRdb holds only the in-frame ones, with some missing. In the table there are tens of thousands of clones, around nine tenths of which are singletons. Source: peripheral blood, taken on day 0 of AZD1222 vaccination. These receptors originate from an adult in good health.

In DNA form, the CDR3 reads TGTGCCAGCAGCTTAGATCGATTTCAAGAGACCCAGTACTTC. It encodes CASSLDRFQETQYF. The rearrangement links TRBV11-2 to TRBJ2-5; no reliable D call. The V and J ends lost 0 bases and 2 bases respectively, with 7 bases between them. The CDR3 runs 14 residues. The germline V gene has CDR1 SGHAT and CDR2 FQNNGV.

The chain combines TRBV3-1 (or the pseudogene TRBV3-2) with TRBJ2-7; D call uncertain. In germline, CDR1 is LGHDT, CDR2 YNNKEL (reference sequence). This CDR3 region has 11 residues. With 0 bases removed from V and 7 bases from J, the gap between germline ends came to 4 bases. The CDR3 sequence is CASSQEREQYF. In DNA, the CDR3 is TGTGCCAGCAGCCAAGAGAGGGAGCAGTACTTC.

The J gene is TRBJ1-2, the V gene TRBV7-9; possible D gene TRBD1, 5 bases. The germline V and J ends were trimmed by 4 bases and 7 bases, with 7 bases remaining between them. This CDR3 has 11 amino acids. From germline, CDR1 is SEHNR and CDR2 FQNEAQ (reference sequence). DNA for the CDR3: TGTGCCAGCAGCTCCGGGGGTGGCTACACCTTC. Translating it yields CASSSGGGYTF.

The chain has TRBV7-6 and TRBJ1-1; no clear D gene. Germline CDR1 reads SGHVS; CDR2 reads FNYEAQ. V lost 7 bases, J lost 5 bases, and 11 bases lay in between. The CDR3 extends over 12 amino acids. CDR3 protein: CASISIGTEAFF. The CDR3 bases are TGTGCCAGCATCTCGATTGGAACTGAAGCTTTCTTT. Full variable domain (outside the CDR3, taken from reference TRBV7-6 and TRBJ1-1): GAGVSQSPRYKVTKRGQDVALRCDPISGHVSLYWYRQALGQGPEFLTYFNYEAQQDKSGLPNDRFSAERPEGSISTLTIQRTEQRDSAMYRCASISIGTEAFFGQGTRLTVV.

V gene TRBV6-5 combines with J gene TRBJ2-7; D is perhaps TRBD1 or TRBD2 (5 bases each). V lost 6 bases to trimming and J lost 0 bases, with 9 bases between them. Germline CDR1 reads MNHEY; CDR2 reads SVGAGI. The CDR3 has 13 residues. For the CDR3, the DNA is TGTGCCAGCAGGGGACCACGCTCCTACGAGCAGTACTTC. It translates to CASRGPRSYEQYF.

This clone was observed a few times. The CDR3 DNA follows: TGTGCCAGCAGCGCCGGACAGGGCCCCAACGTCCTGACTTTC. This encodes CASSAGQGPNVLTF. V usage is TRBV6-5 and J usage is TRBJ2-6, with 8 bases identical to TRBD1. This CDR3 has 14 amino acids. Germline assignment: CDR1 MNHEY and CDR2 SVGAGI. J lost 8 bases, V lost 6 bases, and 6 bases had no gene match.

The CDR3 nucleotides are TGTGCCAGCAGTTACTACAGGGTCGAAACCGGGGAGCTGTTTTTT. Amino acids: CASSYYRVETGELFF. The chain is built from TRBV27 and TRBJ2-2, with D perhaps TRBD1 (6 bases). Looked up from germline, CDR1 is MNHEY and CDR2 is SMNVEV (reference sequence). The CDR3 loop spans 15 amino acids. The V gene lost 4 bases and the J gene lost 5 bases, with 14 bases spanning the gap.

The V gene is TRBV2, the J gene TRBJ1-3; D is possibly TRBD1 (6 bases). Germline V gene lookup returns CDR1 SNHLY and CDR2 FYNNEI. V shed 4 bases and J shed 0 bases, with 13 bases lying between them. CDR3 length: 16 amino acids. DNA for the CDR3: TGTGCCAGCAGTGGTAGGGGGGCCGTCTCTGGAAACACCATATATTTT. This codes for CASSGRGAVSGNTIYF.

The V gene is TRBV18, the J gene TRBJ1-3; TRBD1 might be the D (5 bases). V was trimmed by 4 bases and J by 0 bases, leaving 16 bases between them. This CDR3 has 17 residues. CDR1 is KGHSH, CDR2 LQKENI, per germline. CDR3 in amino acids: CASSQMSTAGSGNTIYF. In DNA, the CDR3 is TGTGCCAGCTCACAAATGTCGACAGCTGGCTCTGGAAACACCATATATTTT. Together with reference TRBV18 and TRBJ1-3, the CDR3 gives the full variable domain: NAGVMQNPRHLVRRRGQEARLRCSPMKGHSHVYWYRQLPEEGLKFMVYLQKENIIDESGMPKERFSAEFPKEGPSILRIQQVVRGDSAAYFCASSQMSTAGSGNTIYFGEGSWLTVV.

The chain links TRBV3-1 (or the pseudogene TRBV3-2) to TRBJ2-5, with 7 bases that match TRBD1. The trim removed 4 bases at V and 5 bases at J, leaving 10 bases unmatched. The V gene's germline CDR1 is LGHDT and CDR2 YNNKEL (reference sequence). The CDR3 consists of 15 residues. CDR3 amino acids: CASSPTGNEAETQYF. The CDR3 region has the DNA TGTGCCAGCAGCCCGACAGGGAATGAAGCGGAGACCCAGTACTTC.

V gene TRBV9 combines with J gene TRBJ1-2; possibly TRBD1 for D (6 bases). The V end was cut by 3 bases, the J end by 4 bases, with 19 bases between. Germline CDR1 reads SGDLS; CDR2 reads YYNGEE. This CDR3 comprises 16 residues. The CDR3 nucleotides read TGTGCCAGCAGCGCCCCCGGGACATCGAGGCTCTATGGCTACACCTTC. Protein sequence: CASSAPGTSRLYGYTF.

The gene calls are TRBV25-1 and TRBJ1-2; no clear D. CDR3 length equals 17 residues. CDR1 and CDR2 from the germline V gene are MGHDK and SYGVNS. Trimming pared 3 bases from V and 8 bases from J, leaving 25 bases between. The CDR3 here is CASSDSKGEGFSDGYTF. Written as DNA, the CDR3 is TGTGCCAGCAGTGACTCTAAAGGAGAGGGCTTTTCAGACGGCTACACCTTC.

V usage is TRBV30 and J usage is TRBJ1-4; maybe TRBD1 (6 bases). Germline V gene data show CDR1 as GTSNPN and CDR2 as SVGIG (reference sequence). Trimming stripped 2 bases from V and 8 bases from J, with 9 bases between. This CDR3 has 12 amino acids. CDR3 in amino acids: CAWSWGQEKLFF. The CDR3 DNA reads TGTGCCTGGAGTTGGGGGCAGGAAAAACTGTTTTTT.

This clone was recorded once. The chain combines TRBV30 with TRBJ2-3; D is unresolved. The ends were cut back, 0 bases at V and 4 bases at J, with 11 bases in the middle. Germline-derived CDR1 and CDR2 are GTSNPN and SVGIG (reference sequence). The length of the CDR3 is 14 residues. The CDR3 coding sequence is TGTGCCTGGAGTGTACGACGGCCCCCAGATACGCAGTATTTT. This codes for CAWSVRRPPDTQYF.